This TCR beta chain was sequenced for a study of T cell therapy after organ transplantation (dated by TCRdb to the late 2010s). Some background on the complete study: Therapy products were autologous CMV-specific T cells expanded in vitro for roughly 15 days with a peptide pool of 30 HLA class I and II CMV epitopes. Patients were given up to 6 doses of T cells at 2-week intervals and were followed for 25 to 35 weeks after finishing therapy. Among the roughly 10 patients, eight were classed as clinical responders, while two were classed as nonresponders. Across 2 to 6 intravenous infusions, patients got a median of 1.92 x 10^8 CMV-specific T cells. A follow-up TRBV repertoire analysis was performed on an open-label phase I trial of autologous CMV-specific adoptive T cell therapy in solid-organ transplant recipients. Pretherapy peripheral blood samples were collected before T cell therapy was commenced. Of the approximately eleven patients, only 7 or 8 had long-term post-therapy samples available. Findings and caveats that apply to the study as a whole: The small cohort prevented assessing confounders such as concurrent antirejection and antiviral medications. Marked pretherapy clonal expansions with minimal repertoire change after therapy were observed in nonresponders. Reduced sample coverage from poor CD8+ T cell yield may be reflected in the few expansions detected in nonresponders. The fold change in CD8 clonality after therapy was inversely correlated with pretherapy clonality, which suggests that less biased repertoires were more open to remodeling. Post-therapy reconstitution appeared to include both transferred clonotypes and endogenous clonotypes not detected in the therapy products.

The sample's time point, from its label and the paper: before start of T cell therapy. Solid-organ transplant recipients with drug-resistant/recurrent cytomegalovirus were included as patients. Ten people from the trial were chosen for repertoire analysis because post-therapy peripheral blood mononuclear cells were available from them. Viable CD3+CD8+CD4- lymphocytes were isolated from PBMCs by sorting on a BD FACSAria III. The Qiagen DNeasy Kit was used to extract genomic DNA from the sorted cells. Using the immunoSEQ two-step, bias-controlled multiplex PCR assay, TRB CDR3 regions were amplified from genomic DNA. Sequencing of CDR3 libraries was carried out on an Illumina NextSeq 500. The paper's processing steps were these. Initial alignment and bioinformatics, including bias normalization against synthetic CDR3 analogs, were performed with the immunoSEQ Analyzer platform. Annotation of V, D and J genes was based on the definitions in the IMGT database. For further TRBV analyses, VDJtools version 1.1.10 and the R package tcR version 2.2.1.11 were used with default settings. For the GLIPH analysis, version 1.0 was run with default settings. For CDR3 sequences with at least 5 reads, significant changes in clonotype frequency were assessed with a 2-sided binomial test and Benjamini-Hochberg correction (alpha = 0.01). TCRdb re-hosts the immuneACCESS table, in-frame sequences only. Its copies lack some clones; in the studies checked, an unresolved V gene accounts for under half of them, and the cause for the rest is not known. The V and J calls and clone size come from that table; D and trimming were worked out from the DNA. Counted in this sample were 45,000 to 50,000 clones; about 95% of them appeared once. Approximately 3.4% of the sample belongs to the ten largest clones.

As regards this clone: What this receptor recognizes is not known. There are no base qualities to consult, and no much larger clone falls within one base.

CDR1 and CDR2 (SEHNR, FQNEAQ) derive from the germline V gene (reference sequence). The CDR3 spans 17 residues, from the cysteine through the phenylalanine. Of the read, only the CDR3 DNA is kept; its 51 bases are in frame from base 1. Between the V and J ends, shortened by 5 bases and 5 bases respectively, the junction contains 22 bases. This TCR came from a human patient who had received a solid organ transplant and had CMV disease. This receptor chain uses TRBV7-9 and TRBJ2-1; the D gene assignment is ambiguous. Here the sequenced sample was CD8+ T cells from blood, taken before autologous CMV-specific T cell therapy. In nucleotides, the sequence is TGTGCCAGCAGCGTCCGACAAAGCCACCTCGTAGACAATGAGCAGTTCTTC. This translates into CASSVRQSHLVDNEQFF. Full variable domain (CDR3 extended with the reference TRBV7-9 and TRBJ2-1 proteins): DTGVSQNPRHKITKRGQNVTFRCDPISEHNRLYWYRQTLGQGPEFLTYFQNEAQLEKSRLLSDRFSAERPKGSFSTLEIQRTEQGDSAMYLCASSVRQSHLVDNEQFFGPGTRLTVL.